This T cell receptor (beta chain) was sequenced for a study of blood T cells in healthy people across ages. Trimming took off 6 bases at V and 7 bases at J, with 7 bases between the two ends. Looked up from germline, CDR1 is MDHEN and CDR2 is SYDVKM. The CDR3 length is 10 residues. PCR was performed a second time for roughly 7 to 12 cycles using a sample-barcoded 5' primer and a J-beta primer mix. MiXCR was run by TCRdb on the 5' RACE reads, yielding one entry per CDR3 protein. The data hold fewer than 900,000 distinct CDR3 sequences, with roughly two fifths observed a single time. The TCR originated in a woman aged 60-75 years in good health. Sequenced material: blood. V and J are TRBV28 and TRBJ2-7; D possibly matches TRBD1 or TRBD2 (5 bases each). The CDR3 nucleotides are TGTGCCAGCAGGGGGGTTGAGCAGTACTTC. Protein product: CASRGVEQYF.